The clone carrying this T cell receptor beta chain was detected a few times. Its antigen remains unknown. The use of a sample-barcoded 5' primer and a J-beta primer mix characterized a second PCR of about 7 to 12 cycles. Each cDNA molecule carried a tag from a template-switch adaptor that contained 12 random nucleotides. TCRdb re-derived calls from the 5' RACE reads in MiXCR, one entry per CDR3 protein. The table includes over 1,500,000 distinct CDR3 sequences, 49% detected once. The V gene's germline CDR1 is MNHNS and CDR2 SASEGT. The CDR3 extends over 22 amino acids. The sample comes from a study of blood T cells in healthy people across ages. Background on the study: Template switching captured about one barcoded beta molecule per two T cells. Regarding the study as a whole: Naive T cell percentage and TCR beta diversity correlated strongly. Per-million-T-cell TCR beta diversity fell roughly linearly with age.

V usage is TRBV6-1 and J usage is TRBJ2-5; TRBD2 matches 15 bases. The tail of the sequence fits TRBJ2-7 better, so the J call may be wrong. The source material was blood. This clonotype was sampled from a woman between 40 and 50 years old in good health. As DNA, the CDR3 is TGTGCCAGCAGCTTCGGGGAAAGCAGGACTAGCGGGGGGGCCTTAAAATCCTACGAGCAGTACTTC. As protein: CASSFGESRTSGGALKSYEQYF.